This TCR beta chain is from a study of cytotoxic CD8 clonotypes in ibrutinib-treated CLL. Findings of the study overall: Sustained-remission and progressing patients' sampling times differed.

TCRdb keeps only in-frame clones here, not all; method: immunoSEQ multiplex PCR. The repertoire consists of fewer than 50,000 clones, with about half occurring once and the leading ten covering approximately 30%. Note on this clone: Its cognate antigen is unknown.

With V trimmed by 6 bases and J by 4 bases, 6 bases remained unmatched. CDR3 length: 15 amino acids. Per the germline V gene, CDR1 is SNHLY and CDR2 is FYNNEI. The sequencing used PBMCs, collected after 12 months of ibrutinib treatment. The clonotype originates from a human donor with chronic lymphocytic leukemia. The chain recombines TRBV2 with TRBJ1-5, with TRBD1 matching 10 bases. The CDR3 sequence: CASRAGTGANQPQHF. The CDR3 coding sequence is TGTGCCAGCAGAGCCGGGACAGGGGCAAATCAGCCCCAGCATTTT.